This T cell receptor beta chain comes out of a study of beta chain features in type 1 diabetes. Notes on the study in general: Shorter TCRB CDR3s, moderately but significantly so, marked every one of the four CD4+ subsets in Type 1 diabetes patients.

A word on this clone: The antigen remains unidentified. Other DNA sequences in this specimen translate into the identical CDR3.

Since all of the isolated RNA was reverse transcribed, expressed TCRB transcripts were what got sequenced. TCRdb keeps only in-frame clones here, not all; method: immunoSEQ multiplex PCR. The repertoire holds about 650,000 clones, with around an eighth as singletons. The sequenced sample consisted of naive CD4+ T cells from blood. The TCR was taken from a young man with type 1 diabetes.

The CDR3 region is CASSLGQKETQYF. In nucleotides, the CDR3 is TGCGCCAGCAGCTTGGGACAGAAAGAGACCCAGTACTTC. The V and J genes are TRBV5-1 and TRBJ2-5, with a tentative D call TRBD1 (5 bases). V was shortened by 0 bases and J by 3 bases, with 6 bases between the two germline ends. In germline, CDR1 is SGHRS, CDR2 YFSETQ. CDR3 length equals 13 residues.